One and the same sample provided the 16 T cell receptor beta chains below, sequenced in a study of blood T cells in healthy people across ages. Then a second PCR, running about 7 to 11 cycles, was carried out with a sample-barcoded 5' primer and a J-beta primer mix. TCRdb redid the calling of the 5' RACE reads with MiXCR, one entry per CDR3 protein. The repertoire has roughly 1.4 million distinct CDR3 sequences, approximately 63% of them found once; the top ten carry over 5%. Material for sequencing was blood. These TCRs come from a man aged 18 to 29 in good health.

This clonotype was seen once. The chain combines TRBV20-1 with TRBJ2-5; D is possibly TRBD2 (5 bases). This CDR3 is 14 amino acids long. Germline CDR1 and CDR2: DFQATT and SNEGSKA (reference sequence). Between the trimmed V and J ends, which lost 0 bases and 4 bases, there was a span of 12 bases. CDR3 coding DNA: TGCAGTGCTAGAGATGAGGGCCCGCGAGAGACCCAGTACTTC. This encodes CSARDEGPRETQYF.

The V gene is TRBV27, the J gene TRBJ2-7, with TRBD1 matching over 9 bases. From germline, CDR1 is MNHEY and CDR2 SMNVEV (reference sequence). The CDR3 is made up of 14 amino acids. J was trimmed by 2 bases and V by 8 bases; bases with no gene match: 7. CDR3 nucleotide sequence: TGTGCCAGCGCCCCGGGACAGGGTGCCTACGAGCAGTACTTC. Amino acids: CASAPGQGAYEQYF.

This clonotype was found a few times. The V and J genes are TRBV4-3 and TRBJ1-5; TRBD1 might be the D (5 bases). The CDR3 has 17 residues. Per the germline V gene, CDR1 is LGHNA and CDR2 is YSLEER. The V and J ends lost 0 bases and 5 bases respectively, with 17 bases between them. The CDR3 loop is CASSQDLGAGLHQPQHF. In DNA form, the CDR3 reads TGCGCCAGCAGCCAAGATCTTGGGGCAGGCCTTCATCAGCCCCAGCATTTT.

J is TRBJ1-2 and V is TRBV21-1. TRBV21-1 is labeled a pseudogene. This CDR3 comprises 13 residues. DNA for the CDR3: TGTGCCAGCAGCAAGGAGGGTTTCTATGGCTACACCTTC. Its translation: CASSKEGFYGYTF.

This clonotype was found a few times. The rearrangement uses TRBV29-1 and TRBJ2-7, with D unclear. The V and J ends lost 4 bases and 3 bases respectively, with 10 bases between them. The CDR3 sequence is 12 residues long. Germline assignment: CDR1 SQVTM and CDR2 ANQGSEA. This CDR3 reads CSVVVQSYEQYF. The CDR3 DNA follows: TGCAGCGTTGTCGTCCAGAGCTACGAGCAGTACTTC.

V gene TRBV20-1 combines with J gene TRBJ1-5, with 7 bases aligning to TRBD1. The trim removed 4 bases at V and 6 bases at J, leaving 6 bases unmatched. Germline lookup yields CDR1 DFQATT and CDR2 SNEGSKA (reference sequence). This CDR3 region has 13 residues. CDR3: CSAIRTGSQPQHF. For the CDR3, the DNA is TGCAGTGCTATACGGACAGGAAGTCAGCCCCAGCATTTT.

V is TRBV7-2 and J is TRBJ2-1; weak D call: TRBD2 (5 bases). With 5 bases removed from V and 2 bases from J, the gap between germline ends came to 19 bases. The CDR3 extends over 17 amino acids. CDR1 SGHTA and CDR2 FQGNSA come from the germline V gene. CDR3 loop: CASSPSPFRTAYNEQFF. The CDR3 nucleotides read TGTGCCAGCAGCCCAAGCCCGTTCAGGACTGCCTACAATGAGCAGTTCTTC.

V and J are TRBV7-8 and TRBJ2-5; D perhaps matches TRBD2 (6 bases). With the DNA end fitting TRBJ2-7 better, the J assignment may be wrong. Germline CDR1 SGHVS, CDR2 FQNEAQ. The CDR3 runs 14 residues. The CDR3 spells CASSTLWGTDEQYF. In nucleotides, the CDR3 is TGTGCCAGCAGCACCCTTTGGGGGACTGACGAGCAGTACTTC.

The V gene is TRBV20-1, the J gene TRBJ2-3, with 13 bases lining up with TRBD2. V trimming: 3 bases; J trimming: 4 bases; junction bases outside the gene matches: 7. The V gene's germline CDR1 is DFQATT and CDR2 SNEGSKA (reference sequence). The CDR3 covers 16 residues. DNA for the CDR3: TGCAGTGCTAGGGACACTAGCGGGAGGGTTGCAGATACGCAGTATTTT. This codes for CSARDTSGRVADTQYF.

This chain joins TRBV20-1 and TRBJ1-2, with TRBD1 matching over 7 bases. This CDR3 is built from 14 residues. The germline CDR1 and CDR2 sequences are DFQATT and SNEGSKA (reference sequence). V lost 2 bases, J lost 2 bases, and 5 bases stayed unmatched. As DNA, the CDR3 is TGCAGTGCTAGACACTCGGGACAGAACTATGGCTACACCTTC. Its translation: CSARHSGQNYGYTF.

The chain employs TRBV12-3 or TRBV12-4 and TRBJ1-1; D remains unclear. The CDR3 consists of 13 residues. V lost 0 bases to trimming and J lost 8 bases, with 10 bases between them. For the CDR3, the DNA is TGTGCCAGCAGTTTAGCCCCGGATGGGGAAGCTTTCTTT. It is translated as CASSLAPDGEAFF.

The chain uses TRBV21-1 and TRBJ2-5; TRBD2, the table's D call, was not compared with the DNA. The J call may be faulty, since TRBJ2-7 better matches the DNA end. TRBV21-1 is classified as a pseudogene. The CDR3 is 16 residues long. The CDR3 DNA sequence: TGTGCCAGCAGCAAAGTCTATGATAACTGGGCCTACGAGCAGTACTTC. Translation: CASSKVYDNWAYEQYF.

The genes are TRBV6-6 and TRBJ2-3; no firm D call. Germline V CDR1 and CDR2: MNHNY, SVGAGI (reference sequence). Trimming pared 7 bases from V and 2 bases from J, leaving 10 bases between. The CDR3 has 13 residues. The CDR3 region has the DNA TGTGCCAGCACGGACGGATTCACAGATACGCAGTATTTT. It specifies CASTDGFTDTQYF.

The chain has TRBV10-2 and TRBJ1-1, with D maybe TRBD1 (6 bases). Germline CDR1 reads WSHSY; CDR2 reads SAAADI. Trimming removed 7 bases from V and 8 bases from J, with 20 bases in between. This CDR3 comprises 14 residues. CDR3 residues: CASKVDRPSPEAFF. CDR3 coding DNA: TGCGCCAGCAAGGTCGACAGGCCGTCGCCCGAAGCTTTCTTT.

The chain carries TRBV6-2 or TRBV6-3 and TRBJ2-1; D unresolved. With 7 bases removed from V and 8 bases from J, the gap between germline ends came to 18 bases. The germline CDR1 and CDR2 sequences are MNHEY and SVGEGT. This CDR3 has 14 residues. CDR3 region: CASTLYWGTDEQFF. CDR3 in DNA: TGTGCCAGCACCTTATACTGGGGAACGGATGAGCAGTTCTTC.

The chain is built from TRBV5-1 and TRBJ1-1; unclear D gene. V lost 0 bases and J lost 1, with 10 bases in between. Germline V gene sequence: CDR1 SGHRS, CDR2 YFSETQ. There are 15 residues in the CDR3. The CDR3 region is CASSLAVGKNTEAFF. In DNA form, the CDR3 reads TGCGCCAGCAGCTTGGCCGTGGGTAAGAACACTGAAGCTTTCTTT.